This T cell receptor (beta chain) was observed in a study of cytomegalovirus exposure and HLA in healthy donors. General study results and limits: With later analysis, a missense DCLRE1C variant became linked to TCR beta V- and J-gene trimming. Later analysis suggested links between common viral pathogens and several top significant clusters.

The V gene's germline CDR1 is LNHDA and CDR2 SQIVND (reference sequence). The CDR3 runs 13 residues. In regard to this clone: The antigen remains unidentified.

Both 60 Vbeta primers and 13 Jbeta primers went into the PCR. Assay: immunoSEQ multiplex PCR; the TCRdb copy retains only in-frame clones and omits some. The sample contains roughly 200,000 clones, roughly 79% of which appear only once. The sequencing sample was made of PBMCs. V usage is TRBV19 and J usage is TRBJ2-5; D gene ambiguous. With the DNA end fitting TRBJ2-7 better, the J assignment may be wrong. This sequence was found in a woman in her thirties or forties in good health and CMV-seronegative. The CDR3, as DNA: TGTGCCAGTAGTCCCCCCAACCTCTACGAGCAGTACTTC. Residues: CASSPPNLYEQYF.